The source of this T cell receptor (beta chain) is a study of blood T cell repertoires in COVID-19. Turning to the study itself: Sites across the United States, Italy and Spain contributed samples from acute and convalescent COVID-19. Sources were T cells, B-cell-depleted T cells, or PBMCs; the material itself was cDNA or gDNA.

The CDR3 runs 17 residues. In the original processing: By means of reference gene primer amplification, nucleated cell counts were estimated. Repertoires were generated with immunoSEQ multiplex PCR, while TCRdb's copy carries only in-frame clones and drops some. That table furnishes V, J and clone size, whereas the DNA furnished D and trimming. The repertoire holds about 200,000 clones, with roughly 80% as singletons. Sequencing input: peripheral blood. The chain links TRBV21-1 to TRBJ1-2; TRBD1 is the table's D call and was not checked against the DNA. TRBV21-1 is tagged as a pseudogene. This clonotype originated in a woman aged 70-85 years with acute or convalescent COVID-19. In nucleotides, the CDR3 is TGTGCCAGCAGCAAAAAGGGGGTAACTCTCCGCCACTATGGCTACACCTTC. This gives the protein CASSKKGVTLRHYGYTF.